This TCR beta chain was captured in a study of CD8+CD57+ T cells in acquired aplastic anemia. Study results and limitations: There were 25 to 30 CD8+ CDR3 sequences that occurred in both patients and controls. Researchers reported that CD8+ Simpson's diversity was not significantly different in patients versus controls.

The patients chosen for sequencing had shown expansion of CD8+CD57+ cells (detected by flow cytometry). Severe acquired aplastic anemia affected all patients. By the time of blood sampling, patients had still received no therapy. Investigators profiled TCR beta VDJ and CDR3 from genomic DNA template. TCRdb processed the reads anew with MiXCR; each CDR3 protein has one entry. This table holds 160,000 or so distinct CDR3 sequences, less than 50% found once. Many counts were recorded for this clonotype. What it binds is unknown. What was sequenced was sorted CD4+, CD8+, or CD8+CD57+ T cells (not recorded which) from PBMCs. This clonotype originated in a human donor with aplastic anemia.

The CDR3 sequence is CASSLTRGQTYGYTF. The CDR3 DNA reads as TGCGCCAGCAGCTTGACGAGGGGCCAAACTTATGGCTACACCTTC. The chain couples TRBV5-1 to TRBJ1-2; maybe TRBD1 (5 bases). Trimming removed 1 base at V and 5 bases at J, with 15 bases between. CDR3 size: 15 residues. Germline V CDR1 and CDR2: SGHRS, YFSETQ.